This T cell receptor (beta chain) originates from a study of T cell responses to AZD1222 COVID-19 vaccine. Germline assignment: CDR1 SEHNR and CDR2 FQNEAQ (reference sequence). V was trimmed by 1 base and J by 4 bases, leaving 4 bases between them. This CDR3 contains 12 residues. This table comes from immunoSEQ multiplex PCR, and its TCRdb copy is limited to in-frame clones, with some not included. The profile shows roughly 120,000 clones, roughly 87% of them singletons. The receptor comes from an adult in good health. J is TRBJ1-2 and V is TRBV7-9; no reliable D call. Sequenced here: peripheral blood, sampled on day 0 of AZD1222 vaccination. The CDR3 sequence: CASSLGVYGYTF. Here the CDR3 DNA reads TGTGCCAGCAGCTTAGGGGTCTATGGCTACACCTTC.